This T cell receptor beta chain originates from a study of T-cell memory formation after mild COVID-19. This clonotype was counted between two and nine times. TCRdb reprocessed the 5' RACE reads via MiXCR and lists one record per CDR3 protein. The data show around 450,000 distinct CDR3 sequences, approximately 24% seen once. The germline V gene has CDR1 LGHDT and CDR2 YNNKEL (reference sequence). Trimming at V came to 6 bases and at J to 5 bases, leaving 3 bases not matched to a gene. The CDR3 consists of 13 residues. The source of this sequence is an adult woman who had mild COVID-19 (a few samples of this study predate the infection). Cell type and time point are not known. The sequencing input was PBMCs or a T cell subset sorted from them (not recorded which). The rearrangement joins TRBV3-1 to TRBJ2-2, with 7 bases that match TRBD2. CDR3 coding DNA: TGTGCCAGCAGTTGGCGGGGGACCGGGGAGCTGTTTTTT. Its protein product is CASSWRGTGELFF. Variable domain in full (rest from reference TRBV3-1 and TRBJ2-2): DTAVSQTPKYLVTQMGNDKSIKCEQNLGHDTMYWYKQDSKKFLKIMFSYNNKELIINETVPNRFSPKSPDKAHLNLHINSLELGDSAVYFCASSWRGTGELFFGEGSRLTVL.